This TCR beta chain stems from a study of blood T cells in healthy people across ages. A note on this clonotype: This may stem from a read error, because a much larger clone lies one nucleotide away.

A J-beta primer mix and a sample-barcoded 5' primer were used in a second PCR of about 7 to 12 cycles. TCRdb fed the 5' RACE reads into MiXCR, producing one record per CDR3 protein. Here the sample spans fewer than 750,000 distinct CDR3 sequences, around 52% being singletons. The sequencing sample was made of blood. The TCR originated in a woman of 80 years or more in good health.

This CDR3 reads CASRRGTSGSYNEQYF. Here the CDR3 DNA reads TGTGCCAGCAGGCGAGGGACTAGCGGTTCCTACAATGAGCAGTACTTC. V gene TRBV5-5 combines with J gene TRBJ2-5; 11 positions match TRBD2. The CDR3 covers 16 residues. The V gene's germline CDR1 is SGHKS and CDR2 YYEKEE (reference sequence). J gave up 11 bases and V 5 bases, and 17 bases lay outside the gene matches.